This T cell receptor (beta chain) was identified during a study of Graves' ophthalmopathy and Graves' hyperthyroidism. About the study: Researchers obtained peripheral blood at initial diagnosis, before any treatment had begun.

The PBMCs used were ones drawn from 9.5 to 10 ml of fresh peripheral blood. Amplification from RNA transcripts yielded the TCR beta CDR3 regions. Second-round multiplex PCR came after first-round RT-PCR with HTBI primers. One entry per CDR3 protein, called by TCRdb with MiXCR from the multiplex PCR reads. The sample shows under 350,000 distinct CDR3 sequences, 17% of them seen only once. V gave up 5 bases and J gave up 4 bases, with 14 bases separating them. There are 14 residues in the CDR3. The chain employs TRBV12-3 or TRBV12-4 and TRBJ1-1, with D perhaps TRBD1 (6 bases). The receptor comes from an adult man with Graves' ophthalmopathy. Sequenced material: peripheral blood. The chain's CDR3 is CASSPGRGSTEAFF. The DNA of the CDR3 is TGTGCCAGCAGTCCCGGGAGGGGGAGCACTGAAGCTTTCTTT.